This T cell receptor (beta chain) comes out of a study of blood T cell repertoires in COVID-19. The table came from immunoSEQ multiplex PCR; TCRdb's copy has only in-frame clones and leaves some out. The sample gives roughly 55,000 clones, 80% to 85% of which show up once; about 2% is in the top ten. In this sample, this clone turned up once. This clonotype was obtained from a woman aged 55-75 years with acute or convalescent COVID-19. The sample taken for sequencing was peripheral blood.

The CDR3 is CASSSLAGGFYNEQFF. The CDR3 nucleotides read TGTGCCAGCAGCTCGCTAGCGGGAGGGTTCTACAATGAGCAGTTCTTC. This chain links TRBV7-2 with TRBJ2-1, with 12 positions matching TRBD2. The CDR3 runs to 16 residues. Germline CDR1 and CDR2: SGHTA and FQGNSA. The trim removed 4 bases at V and 3 bases at J, leaving 4 bases unmatched.